This TCR beta chain stems from a study of preoperative IRX-2 immunotherapy in early breast cancer. V lost 1 base and J 5 bases, leaving 7 bases between the germline ends. The CDR3 has 13 amino acids. Per germline, CDR1 KGHSH and CDR2 LQKENI. Noted treatment: preoperative locoregional IRX-2 cytokine immunotherapy. Samples came from a phase Ib trial of preoperative locoregional IRX-2 cytokine immunotherapy. Profiled with immunoSEQ multiplex PCR; TCRdb holds only in-frame clones, not every one. The sample lists approximately 25,000 clones; around 72% were seen once. This receptor was obtained from a human donor with breast cancer. Sequenced material: lymph node tissue, taken after IRX-2 immunotherapy. This chain links TRBV18 with TRBJ2-3; D uncertain. The CDR3 nucleotides read TGTGCCAGCTCACCACGGTCTGGAGATACGCAGTATTTT. As protein: CASSPRSGDTQYF.